The 6 T cell receptor beta chains below come from one sample, sequenced in a study of Graves' ophthalmopathy and Graves' hyperthyroidism. Beta-chain TCR CDR3 regions were amplified from RNA transcripts. The library came from an HTBI-primed first-round RT-PCR and a second-round multiplex PCR. TCRdb called the multiplex PCR reads again in MiXCR, with one record for every CDR3 protein. The sample has 150,000 to 200,000 distinct CDR3 sequences, 30% to 45% seen once. Sequenced: peripheral blood. These receptors all stem from a young man with Graves' ophthalmopathy.

There are many counts of this clonotype. The J gene is TRBJ2-7, the V gene TRBV12-3 or TRBV12-4; 13 bases match TRBD2. CDR3 length: 15 amino acids. V lost 6 bases to trimming and J lost 2 bases; unmatched junction nucleotides: 4. This chain's CDR3 is CASSTGLAGPYEQYF. As DNA, the CDR3 is TGTGCCAGCAGCACGGGACTAGCGGGACCCTACGAGCAGTACTTC.

Only one count was recorded for this clonotype. V gene TRBV11-2 combines with J gene TRBJ2-7; D ambiguous. V dropped 5 bases and J dropped 0 bases, with 17 bases sitting between them. This CDR3 is built from 16 residues. Per the germline V gene, CDR1 is SGHAT and CDR2 is FQNNGV. The CDR3 loop reads CASSRLGQLSSYEQYF. The CDR3, as DNA: TGTGCCAGCAGCCGGCTTGGGCAGCTAAGCTCCTACGAGCAGTACTTC.

The sample holds many counts of this clonotype. The chain uses TRBV6-5 and TRBJ1-1; weak D call: TRBD1 (5 bases). The CDR3 spans 12 residues. Looked up from germline, CDR1 is MNHEY and CDR2 is SVGAGI. The V end was cut by 8 bases, the J end by 3 bases, with 10 bases between. The CDR3 loop reads CASRGTDTEAFF. The CDR3 DNA sequence: TGTGCCAGCCGAGGGACGGACACTGAAGCTTTCTTT.

The chain has TRBV28 and TRBJ2-5, with unresolved D. CDR3 length: 15 residues. The germline V gene encodes CDR1 MDHEN and CDR2 SYDVKM. V was pared by 8 bases and J by 5 bases, with 21 bases between. The CDR3 DNA sequence: TGTGCCAGCCCCCCGGTCAACAGCCTAAGCGAGACCCAGTACTTC. Translating it yields CASPPVNSLSETQYF.

This clonotype was observed at least ten times. This chain uses TRBV6-5 with TRBJ2-6; TRBD1 might be the D (5 bases). The V end was cut by 0 bases, the J end by 0 bases, with 6 bases between. The CDR3 consists of 16 residues. Germline assignment: CDR1 MNHEY and CDR2 SVGAGI. CDR3 protein: CASSYSTVSGANVLTF. The CDR3, as DNA: TGTGCCAGCAGTTACTCGACAGTCTCTGGGGCCAACGTCCTGACTTTC.

This clonotype was seen many times. The genes are TRBV12-3 or TRBV12-4 and TRBJ2-7; 10 bases align to TRBD2. V lost 4 bases and J lost 2; bases outside the gene matches: 11. The CDR3 is made up of 17 amino acids. CDR3 DNA: TGTGCCAGCAGTTCGATCAGTCTAGCGGGAGAGCCCTACGAGCAGTACTTC. This codes for CASSSISLAGEPYEQYF.